Listed here are 27 T cell receptor beta chains from one sample, sequenced in a study of blood T cell repertoires in COVID-19. Assay used: immunoSEQ multiplex PCR; TCRdb lists only in-frame clones, some missing. Among fewer than 80,000 clones listed, around 90% were seen once. The sample was peripheral blood. These receptors came from a woman older than 75 with active or convalescent COVID-19.

The V gene is TRBV7-2, the J gene TRBJ2-1; 8 bases map to TRBD2. CDR1 is SGHTA and CDR2 is FQGNSA in the germline V gene. Trimming removed 6 bases from V and 7 bases from J; junction bases left unmatched: 8. This CDR3 contains 14 residues. CDR3 sequence reads: CASRSGTRGNEQFF. CDR3 nucleotides: TGTGCCAGCAGGTCCGGGACTAGGGGGAATGAGCAGTTCTTC.

The chain links TRBV5-1 to TRBJ2-5, with D possibly matching TRBD1 (6 bases). This CDR3 is built from 13 residues. Germline-derived CDR1 and CDR2 are SGHRS and YFSETQ. The ends were cut back, 4 bases at V and 4 bases at J, with 11 bases in the middle. The DNA of the CDR3 is TGCGCCAGCAGCGACGGACAGCTAGAGACCCAGTACTTC. Translating it yields CASSDGQLETQYF.

The chain's CDR3 is CASSLDWGANGGYTF. The CDR3 DNA reads as TGCGCCAGCAGCTTGGATTGGGGCGCGAATGGTGGCTACACCTTC. The rearrangement joins TRBV5-1 to TRBJ1-2, with a weak D call TRBD1 (5 bases). The CDR3 has 15 amino acids. Trimming shortened V by 0 bases and J by 7 bases, and 16 bases separated the two germline ends. Looked up from germline, CDR1 is SGHRS and CDR2 is YFSETQ.

There are a few counts of this clone. The chain recombines TRBV9 with TRBJ2-3; D ambiguous. The V gene lost 7 bases and the J gene lost 6 bases, with 15 bases spanning the gap. The germline gives CDR1 SGDLS, CDR2 YYNGEE. This CDR3 has 13 amino acids. CDR3 in amino acids: CASAPPLGDTQYF. In DNA, the CDR3 is TGTGCCAGCGCCCCCCCCCTCGGGGATACGCAGTATTTT.

The chain recombines TRBV5-4 with TRBJ1-1; D not resolved. The CDR3 sequence is 12 residues long. Germline lookup yields CDR1 SGHNT and CDR2 YYREEE (reference sequence). Trimming removed 6 bases at V and 3 bases at J, with 9 bases between. The CDR3 loop reads CASKKEDTEAFF. As DNA, the CDR3 is TGTGCCAGCAAAAAGGAGGACACTGAAGCTTTCTTT.

The genes are TRBV28 and TRBJ2-7, with TRBD1 matching 10 bases. This CDR3 region has 18 residues. Germline CDR1 reads MDHEN; CDR2 reads SYDVKM. V lost 6 bases to trimming and J lost 4 bases; unmatched junction nucleotides: 18. The chain's CDR3 is CASRGQGLFGKGGYEQYF. Here the CDR3 DNA reads TGTGCCAGCAGGGGACAGGGGCTTTTCGGTAAGGGGGGGTACGAGCAGTACTTC.

The chain is built from TRBV30 and TRBJ1-4; TRBD1 is a possible D gene (6 bases). V lost 2 bases and J lost 4, with 14 bases in between. Germline V gene sequence: CDR1 GTSNPN, CDR2 SVGIG (reference sequence). This CDR3 has 15 residues. DNA of the CDR3: TGTGCCTGGAGTCCCTTTCAGGGGTTTAATGAAAAACTGTTTTTT. This translates into CAWSPFQGFNEKLFF. The whole variable domain, filled in from reference TRBV30 and TRBJ1-4, reads SQTIHQWPATLVQPVGSPLSLECTVEGTSNPNLYWYRQAAGRGLQLLFYSVGIGQISSEVPQNLSASRPQDRQFILSSKKLLLSDSGFYLCAWSPFQGFNEKLFFGSGTQLSVL.

This rearrangement joins TRBV6-5 to TRBJ2-7, with 8 nucleotides matching TRBD1. This CDR3 has 14 amino acids. Trimming cost V 0 bases and J 2 bases; bases outside gene matches: 0. In germline, CDR1 is MNHEY, CDR2 SVGAGI. CDR3 bases: TGTGCCAGCAGTTACTCGACAGGGGCCTACGAGCAGTACTTC. The encoded protein is CASSYSTGAYEQYF.

The V gene is TRBV5-1, the J gene TRBJ2-1; 9 bases are shared with TRBD1. V gave up 3 bases and J gave up 4 bases; unmatched junction bases: 11. Germline CDR1 is SGHRS and CDR2 is YFSETQ. The CDR3 contains 17 residues. CDR3 in DNA: TGCGCCAGCAGCTACTGGACAGGGGTAATTAGATACAATGAGCAGTTCTTC. Protein sequence: CASSYWTGVIRYNEQFF.

The V and J genes are TRBV19 and TRBJ1-2, with TRBD1 identical over 10 bases. The CDR3 loop spans 14 amino acids. Germline values: CDR1 LNHDA, CDR2 SQIVND (reference sequence). Losses at the gene ends were 5 bases for V and 5 bases for J; bases not matched to a gene: 5. The CDR3 region has the DNA TGTGCCAGTAGTTCTTTGGACAGGGGGTATGGCTACACCTTC. It translates to CASSSLDRGYGYTF. The variable domain in full, completed from reference TRBV19 and TRBJ1-2, reads DGGITQSPKYLFRKEGQNVTLSCEQNLNHDAMYWYRQDPGQGLRLIYYSQIVNDFQKGDIAEGYSVSREKKESFPLTVTSAQKNPTAFYLCASSSLDRGYGYTFGSGTRLTVV.

V gene TRBV3-1 (or the pseudogene TRBV3-2) combines with J gene TRBJ1-4; possible D gene TRBD1, 6 bases. CDR1 LGHDT and CDR2 YNNKEL come from the germline V gene (reference sequence). Trimming took off 5 bases at V and 7 bases at J, with 17 bases between the two ends. This CDR3 spans 15 amino acids. The CDR3 DNA reads as TGTGCCAGCAGCTCACTGGGGGGGCGTAGTGAAAAACTGTTTTTT. Translating gives CASSSLGGRSEKLFF.

The genes are TRBV28 and TRBJ1-5; D is uncertain. The CDR3 is 11 amino acids. V lost 11 bases, J lost 4 bases, and 9 bases lay in between. CDR1 is MDHEN, CDR2 SYDVKM, per germline. The CDR3 bases are TGTGCCGTCGCGGGGAATCAGCCCCAGCATTTT. Its translation: CAVAGNQPQHF.

The genes are TRBV10-3 and TRBJ2-4; D ambiguous. Germline lookup yields CDR1 ENHRY and CDR2 SYGVKD. With 2 bases removed from V and 5 bases from J, the gap between germline ends came to 4 bases. The CDR3 covers 12 residues. The CDR3 loop is CAISETQNIQYF. CDR3 DNA sequence: TGTGCCATCAGTGAGACTCAAAACATTCAGTACTTC.

The CDR3 nucleotides read TGTGCCAGCAACAAGGACTGGAGCTCTGGAAACACCATATATTTT. Protein: CASNKDWSSGNTIYF. The gene calls are TRBV2 and TRBJ1-3; D is unresolved. The V end lost 7 bases, the J end lost 0 bases, and 13 bases lay between the germline ends. Germline V lookup: CDR1 SNHLY, CDR2 FYNNEI. The CDR3 is made up of 15 amino acids.

The gene calls are TRBV7-2 and TRBJ1-4, with unresolved D. Germline CDR1 reads SGHTA; CDR2 reads FQGNSA. This CDR3 is built from 12 residues. Trimming shortened V by 5 bases and J by 5 bases, and 6 bases separated the two germline ends. This CDR3 reads CASSPSNEKLFF. The CDR3 DNA is TGTGCCAGCAGCCCATCAAATGAAAAACTGTTTTTT.

The chain recombines TRBV4-3 with TRBJ1-3; D might be TRBD1 (6 bases). This CDR3 spans 17 amino acids. Germline V CDR1 and CDR2: LGHNA, YSLEER. Trimming removed 1 base at V and 0 bases at J, with 13 bases between. The CDR3: CASSQANRASSGNTIYF. In DNA, the CDR3 is TGCGCCAGCAGCCAAGCGAACAGGGCAAGCTCTGGAAACACCATATATTTT.

The rearrangement uses TRBV6-2 or TRBV6-3 and TRBJ1-2, with TRBD1 matching over 8 bases. V lost 4 bases to trimming and J lost 7 bases; unmatched junction nucleotides: 8. The CDR3 extends over 14 amino acids. Germline V gene data show CDR1 as MNHEY and CDR2 as SVGEGT. The CDR3 region has the DNA TGTGCCAGCAGTTTACAGGGGGGAAGGTCTGGCTACACCTTC. Residues: CASSLQGGRSGYTF.

The gene calls are TRBV7-2 and TRBJ2-3; a weak D match, TRBD1 (6 bases). The CDR3 loop spans 17 amino acids. The V gene's germline CDR1 is SGHTA and CDR2 FQGNSA. The V gene lost 1 base and the J gene lost 0 bases, with 14 bases spanning the gap. For the CDR3, the DNA is TGTGCCAGCAGCTTAGGGGGGCGTGCTACTAGCACAGATACGCAGTATTTT. Translated: CASSLGGRATSTDTQYF. Based on the CDR3 plus reference TRBV7-2 and TRBJ2-3, the full variable domain is GAGVSQSPSNKVTEKGKDVELRCDPISGHTALYWYRQSLGQGLEFLIYFQGNSAPDKSGLPSDRFSAERTGGSVSTLTIQRTQQEDSAVYLCASSLGGRATSTDTQYFGPGTRLTVL.

The chain joins TRBV6-2 or TRBV6-3 to TRBJ1-6; TRBD1 agrees at 9 bases. V was clipped by 4 bases and J by 7 bases; unmatched bases: 5. The CDR3 runs to 15 residues. Per the germline V gene, CDR1 is MNHEY and CDR2 is SVGEGT. The CDR3 nucleotides are TGTGCCAGCAGTTCGGCCGGGACAGGGAATTCACCCCTCCACTTT. Translated: CASSSAGTGNSPLHF.

This sequence joins TRBV27 and TRBJ2-5; 10 nucleotides agree with TRBD2. Losses at the gene ends were 7 bases for V and 5 bases for J; bases not matched to a gene: 13. The CDR3 consists of 16 residues. Germline-derived CDR1 and CDR2 are MNHEY and SMNVEV (reference sequence). The CDR3, as DNA: TGTGCCAGCAATATAAGAGCCAGCGGGGGGGCGGAGACCCAGTACTTC. Amino acid sequence: CASNIRASGGAETQYF.

V and J are TRBV2 and TRBJ1-5; no clear D gene. Trimming took 8 bases from V and 9 from J, leaving 17 bases between them. Germline CDR1 SNHLY, CDR2 FYNNEI. The CDR3 runs 13 residues. The CDR3 coding sequence is TGTGCCAGCCGGCAGGCTCCCTTTGGGCCCCAGCATTTT. This sequence encodes CASRQAPFGPQHF.

The rearrangement joins TRBV27 to TRBJ2-1; 10 bases match TRBD2. V gave up 2 bases and J gave up 8 bases; unmatched junction bases: 3. CDR3 size: 14 residues. Germline V gene data show CDR1 as MNHEY and CDR2 as SMNVEV (reference sequence). The CDR3 here is CASSLILAGDEQFF. The CDR3 DNA follows: TGTGCCAGCAGTTTAATCCTAGCGGGGGATGAGCAGTTCTTC.

This clone was detected only a few times. The V call is TRBV7-2, the J call TRBJ2-7, with D possibly matching TRBD2 (6 bases). The CDR3 loop spans 12 amino acids. Per the germline V gene, CDR1 is SGHTA and CDR2 is FQGNSA. V was shortened by 1 base and J by 8 bases, with 9 bases between the two germline ends. CDR3 sequence (DNA): TGTGCCAGCAGCTTAGGGAGGGGCCAGCAGTACTTC. Translating gives CASSLGRGQQYF.

The rearrangement links TRBV18 to TRBJ1-2; 7 positions agree with TRBD1. Germline lookup yields CDR1 KGHSH and CDR2 LQKENI. The junction had 12 bases not matched to a gene; V was cut back by 3 bases and J by 8 bases. CDR3 length equals 15 residues. This CDR3 is CASSPVDRPEGGYTF. The CDR3 nucleotides read TGTGCCAGCTCACCGGTGGACAGGCCCGAGGGGGGCTACACCTTC.

The V and J genes are TRBV30 and TRBJ1-1; tentatively, D is TRBD1 (5 bases). The V gene lost 1 base and the J gene lost 5 bases, with 11 bases spanning the gap. The CDR3 extends over 13 amino acids. CDR1 is GTSNPN and CDR2 is SVGIG in the germline V gene (reference sequence). The CDR3 DNA sequence: TGTGCCTGGAGTGCGGGGGATTATACTGAAGCTTTCTTT. As protein: CAWSAGDYTEAFF.

J is TRBJ1-4 and V is TRBV9; D call uncertain. Germline V lookup: CDR1 SGDLS, CDR2 YYNGEE. V lost 3 bases and J 7 bases, leaving 16 bases between the germline ends. The CDR3 spans 15 residues. The CDR3 is CASSERAEMVEKLFF. The CDR3 bases are TGTGCCAGCAGCGAAAGAGCCGAGATGGTTGAAAAACTGTTTTTT.

This clone was recorded only once. The chain combines TRBV5-4 with TRBJ1-2, with TRBD1 matching over 9 bases. The J segment lost 4 bases and the V segment lost 4 bases, leaving 5 bases of the junction unmatched. Germline CDR1 is SGHNT and CDR2 is YYREEE (reference sequence). The CDR3 loop spans 14 amino acids. The DNA for the CDR3 is TGTGCCAGCAGCCTAGGACAGGGGATCTATGGCTACACCTTC. As protein: CASSLGQGIYGYTF.